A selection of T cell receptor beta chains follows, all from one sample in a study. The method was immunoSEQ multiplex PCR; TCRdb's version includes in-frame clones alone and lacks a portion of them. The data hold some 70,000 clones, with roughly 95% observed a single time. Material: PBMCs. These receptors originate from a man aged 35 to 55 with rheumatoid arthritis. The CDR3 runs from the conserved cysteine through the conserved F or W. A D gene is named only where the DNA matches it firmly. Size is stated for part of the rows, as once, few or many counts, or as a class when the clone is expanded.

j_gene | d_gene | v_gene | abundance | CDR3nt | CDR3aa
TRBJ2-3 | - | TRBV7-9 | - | TGTGCCAGCAGCTTAGGGACCGAGGCAGGGTATACGCAGTATTTT | CASSLGTEAGYTQYF
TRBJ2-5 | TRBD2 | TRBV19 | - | TGTGCCAGTAGTCGAAACCCCCTCAGCGGGAGGGTCCCAGAGACCCAGTACTTC | CASSRNPLSGRVPETQYF
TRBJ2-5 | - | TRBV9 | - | TGTGCCAGCAGCGTAGCCGCTCGACGGAGCCAAGAGACCCAGTACTTC | CASSVAARRSQETQYF
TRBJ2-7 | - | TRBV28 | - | TGTGCCAGCATTAGCTTTTCCTACGAGCAGTACTTC | CASISFSYEQYF
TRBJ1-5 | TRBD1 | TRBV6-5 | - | TGTGCCAGCACGGACAGGGTTGGCAATCAGCCCCAGCATTTT | CASTDRVGNQPQHF
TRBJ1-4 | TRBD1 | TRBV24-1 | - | TGTGCCACCAGTGATCCTCGCGGACAGGGGGAAAAACTGTTTTTT | CATSDPRGQGEKLFF
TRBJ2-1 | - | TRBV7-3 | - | TGTGCCAGCAGCTTAACGTTCAGCCCTAACAATGAGCAGTTCTTC | CASSLTFSPNNEQFF
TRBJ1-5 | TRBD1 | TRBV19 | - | TGTGCCACGACGGACAGGGGGCCGGGCAATCAGCCCCAGCATTTT | CATTDRGPGNQPQHF
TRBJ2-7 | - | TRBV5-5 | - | TGTGCCAGCAGCTTGTCGGTTGGGGGGCTGTACGAGCAGTACTTC | CASSLSVGGLYEQYF
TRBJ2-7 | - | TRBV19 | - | TGTGCCAGTAGCCTGAGGGGGAAGGTGGGGAAAATCGGCGAGCAGTACTTC | CASSLRGKVGKIGEQYF
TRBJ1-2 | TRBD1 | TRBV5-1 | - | TGCGCCAGCAGCGTCCGGGACAGGGGATTTGGCTATGGCTACACCTTC | CASSVRDRGFGYGYTF
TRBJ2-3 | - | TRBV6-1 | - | TGTGCCAGCAGTGCGTGGGTCCCACAGGGAGTTCGAGATACGCAGTATTTT | CASSAWVPQGVRDTQYF
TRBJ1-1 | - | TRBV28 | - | TGTGCCAGCATCGTCCGACAGAACTCTCGTGAAGCTTTCTTT | CASIVRQNSREAFF
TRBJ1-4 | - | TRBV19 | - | TGTGCCAGTAGCACCCCTAGGGGGGCGGCTAATGAAAAACTGTTTTTT | CASSTPRGAANEKLFF
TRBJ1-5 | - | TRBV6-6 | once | TGTGCCAGCACCCTAACTGAAGGGGGGAGCGGTCAGCCCCAGCATTTT | CASTLTEGGSGQPQHF
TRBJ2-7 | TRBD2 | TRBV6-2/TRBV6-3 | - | TGTGCCAGCAGTCCCCGGGGTAGCGGGAGGCCCTACGAGCAGTACTTC | CASSPRGSGRPYEQYF
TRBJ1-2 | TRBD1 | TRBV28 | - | TGTGCCAGCAGATCCGGGACAGTACCCACTAACTATGGCTACACCTTC | CASRSGTVPTNYGYTF
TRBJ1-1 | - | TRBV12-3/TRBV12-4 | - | TGTTCTAGGGGGGGCGGATCTGAAGCTTTCTTT | CSRGGGSEAFF
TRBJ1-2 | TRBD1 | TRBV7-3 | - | TGTGCCAGCAGTCTAACGGCAGGGGGCGCGAACTATGGCTACACCTTC | CASSLTAGGANYGYTF
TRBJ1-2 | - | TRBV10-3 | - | TGTGCCATCAGCGAGTCCGGGGGACATGGCTACACCTTC | CAISESGGHGYTF
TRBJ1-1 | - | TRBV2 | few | TGTGCCAGCACAGGCTGGGGGACGGGAAATGAAGCTTTCTTT | CASTGWGTGNEAFF
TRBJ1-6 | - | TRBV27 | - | TGTGCCAGCAGTTTTGAGGACCTAAATTCACCCCTCCACTTT | CASSFEDLNSPLHF
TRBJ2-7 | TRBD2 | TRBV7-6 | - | TGTGCCAGCAGCTTAGGACTACGGGGGGGCAGGTACGAGCAGTACTTC | CASSLGLRGGRYEQYF
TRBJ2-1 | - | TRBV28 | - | TGTGCCAGCATCGAGACCTTGAGCTCCTACAATGAGCAGTTCTTC | CASIETLSSYNEQFF
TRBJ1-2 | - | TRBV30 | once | TGTGCCTGGAGTAGCACGAGTTCTGGCTACACCTTC | CAWSSTSSGYTF
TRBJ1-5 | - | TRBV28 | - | TGTGCCAGCAGTTTAACAGGGAGAGTAAGGACCCAGCATTTT | CASSLTGRVRTQHF
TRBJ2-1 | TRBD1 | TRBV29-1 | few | TGCAGCGTTGACGGGACAGGGGGATACAATGAGCAGTTCTTC | CSVDGTGGYNEQFF
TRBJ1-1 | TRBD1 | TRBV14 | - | TGTGCCAGCAGCCAGCTTCGGGACAGCCTGAACACTGAAGCTTTCTTT | CASSQLRDSLNTEAFF
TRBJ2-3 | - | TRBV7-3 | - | TGTGCCAGCAGCTGGCAGGCAGAGGATACGCAGTATTTT | CASSWQAEDTQYF
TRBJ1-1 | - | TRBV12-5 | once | TGTGCTAGTGCGGGGGGGAACACTGAAGCTTTCTTT | CASAGGNTEAFF
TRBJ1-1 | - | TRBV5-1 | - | TGCGCCAGCAGCCAAGAACAGGGTGTCATGAACACTGAAGCTTTCTTT | CASSQEQGVMNTEAFF
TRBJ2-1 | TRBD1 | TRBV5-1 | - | TGCGCCAGCAGCAGAATCACAGGGGTGGGCTCCTACAATGAGCAGTTCTTC | CASSRITGVGSYNEQFF